Listed below are T cell receptor beta chains from one sample, sequenced in a study of shared clonotypes between healthy human individuals. The method was immunoSEQ multiplex PCR; TCRdb's version includes in-frame clones alone and lacks a portion of them. The sample lists about 320,000 clones, around 86% seen once, with roughly 17% in the top ten. The sequenced material came from memory CD8+ T cells sorted from blood. All receptors come from a man younger than 30 in good health. Each CDR3 is given with its conserved first and last residue. A D gene is named only where the DNA matches it firmly. Expanded clones are given a class, and other clones once, few, many or no size at all.

J,V,size,D,DNA,CDR3
TRBJ2-7,TRBV2,.,.,TGTGCCAGCAGTGAAGAGAACCTTTACGAGCAGTACTTC,CASSEENLYEQYF
TRBJ2-3,TRBV29-1,.,.,TGCAGCGTTAATGCTAGACACATCCCAGATACGCAGTATTTT,CSVNARHIPDTQYF
TRBJ1-2,TRBV5-4,.,.,TGTGCCAGCAGCTTGGACGGGACGTCCTATGGCTACACCTTC,CASSLDGTSYGYTF
TRBJ2-5,TRBV9,.,.,TGTGCCAGCAGCGTAGAGGGACGGCAAGAGACCCAGTACTTC,CASSVEGRQETQYF
TRBJ1-1,TRBV27,.,.,TGTGCCAGCAGTTTATTTTGGTCGGATGAAGCTTTCTTT,CASSLFWSDEAFF
TRBJ2-1,TRBV30,many,TRBD1,TGTGCCTGGAGTAGGGGGACAGGGAAAAATGAGCAGTTCTTC,CAWSRGTGKNEQFF
TRBJ2-3,TRBV9,few,TRBD2,TGTGCCAGCAGCGGGTTGGACACGCGGGAGGGCCGGAAAGATACGCAGTATTTT,CASSGLDTREGRKDTQYF
TRBJ2-5,TRBV4-1,.,TRBD1,TGCGCCAGCAGCCAAGACGGACTGACAGGGGGTGACGAGACCCAGTACTTC,CASSQDGLTGGDETQYF
TRBJ2-7,TRBV7-9,.,.,TGTGCCACCCGTCCACAGGGTGGTGACGAGCAGTACTTC,CATRPQGGDEQYF
TRBJ2-3,TRBV5-1,.,TRBD1,TGCGCCAGCAGCTCGGGACAGGGGGCAGATACGCAGTATTTT,CASSSGQGADTQYF
TRBJ2-7,TRBV29-1,.,.,TGCAGCGTTGCGGGGACGGACAGCTCCTACGAGCAGTACTTC,CSVAGTDSSYEQYF
TRBJ2-5,TRBV27,.,TRBD1,TGTGCCAGCAGTTTCACGGACAGGGGCCACCAAGAGACCCAGTACTTC,CASSFTDRGHQETQYF
TRBJ2-7,TRBV2,.,.,TGTGCCAGCAAACCACTAGACTACGAGCAGTACTTC,CASKPLDYEQYF
TRBJ2-7,TRBV6-5,once,.,TGTGCCAGCAGTTCAACTAGTTCTACCTACGAGCAGTACTTC,CASSSTSSTYEQYF
TRBJ2-7,TRBV5-4,.,TRBD2,TGTGCCAGCAGCTTGGCCGGGCGGGGGGGCTCCTACGAGCAGTACTTC,CASSLAGRGGSYEQYF
TRBJ1-2,TRBV6-5,once,.,TGTGCCAGCAGCCACGGGGCCGAATACACCTTC,CASSHGAEYTF
TRBJ1-6,TRBV5-1,once,.,TGCGCCAGCAGCTTGGCCTGGGAACTCGGGAATTCACCCCTCCACTTT,CASSLAWELGNSPLHF
TRBJ2-5,TRBV11-2,.,.,TGTGCCAGCAGCTTAGATACCTCTTTAGGGGAGACCCAGTACTTC,CASSLDTSLGETQYF
TRBJ2-2,TRBV30,.,.,TGTGCCTGGAGCCCAACATCGGCCGGGGAGCTGTTTTTT,CAWSPTSAGELFF
TRBJ1-2,TRBV5-6,many,.,TGTGCCAGCAGCTTGGTCCGGGACCGATTTGACTATGGCTACACCTTC,CASSLVRDRFDYGYTF
TRBJ2-6,TRBV4-1,.,TRBD1,TGCGCCAGCAGCCAAGTCGACAGGGGGAGCTCTGGGGCCAACGTCCTGACTTTC,CASSQVDRGSSGANVLTF
TRBJ2-4,TRBV7-9,few,.,TGTGCCAGCAGCCCCTCAATGGATGTCTCGGCCAAAAACATTCAGTACTTC,CASSPSMDVSAKNIQYF
TRBJ2-3,TRBV9,.,.,TGTGCCAGCAGCGTACGCCGAGGGCGAGATACGCAGTATTTT,CASSVRRGRDTQYF
TRBJ2-5,TRBV10-3,.,TRBD2,TGTGCCCTGGGACTAGCGGGAGGGGAGACCCAGTACTTC,CALGLAGGETQYF
TRBJ1-1,TRBV5-1,.,.,TGCGCCAGCAGCTTGGATCGTAGTGAGTGGGGTGAAGCTTTCTTT,CASSLDRSEWGEAFF
TRBJ2-6,TRBV29-1,many,.,TGCAGCGTGACCAGTACCGGGGCCAACGTCCTGACTTTC,CSVTSTGANVLTF
TRBJ2-3,TRBV10-1,.,TRBD1,TGCGCCAGCAGTCTGGACAGGGTCACAGATACGCAGTATTTT,CASSLDRVTDTQYF
TRBJ1-1,TRBV11-2,.,.,TGTGCCAGCAGCTTAGTATTGAGGGAGGCTGAAGCTTTCTTT,CASSLVLREAEAFF
TRBJ2-1,TRBV6-1,.,.,TGTGCCAGCAGTTTACGGACAGACAATGAGCAGTTCTTC,CASSLRTDNEQFF